The 21 T cell receptor beta chains reported below all come from one sample, sequenced in a study of blood T cell repertoires in COVID-19 (dated by TCRdb to about 2020). Receptors were amplified or captured by the immunoSEQ multiplex PCR assay. TCRdb limited this immuneACCESS table to in-frame rearrangements with V and J called. A share of clones is missing; checked studies link under half to unresolved V genes, and the rest is unexplained. This sample has under 200,000 clones in its table, and approximately 87% of those were observed once. Around 7% of the sample goes to the ten largest clones. Sequenced material: PBMCs or T cells enriched from blood (not recorded which). These receptors came from a woman aged 45-65 years who had recovered from COVID-19.

The chain combines TRBV4-2 with TRBJ2-1; 7 bases map to TRBD2. Looked up from germline, CDR1 is LGHNA and CDR2 is YNFKEQ. V lost 4 bases to trimming and J lost 7 bases; unmatched junction nucleotides: 19. The CDR3 is made up of 18 amino acids. CDR3 nucleotides: TGTGCCAGCAGCCCGAACCCCGGTAGGACTAGTGGTTCGAATGAGCAGTTCTTC. Protein: CASSPNPGRTSGSNEQFF.

The chain recombines TRBV5-6 with TRBJ2-4; possible D gene TRBD1, 6 bases. This CDR3 comprises 16 residues. Trimming stripped 2 bases from V and 3 bases from J, with 15 bases between. The V gene's germline CDR1 is SGHDT and CDR2 YYEEEE. The CDR3 DNA follows: TGTGCCAGCAGCTTACGCAGGGGCGATCTCAAAAACATTCAGTACTTC. Amino acid sequence: CASSLRRGDLKNIQYF.

V and J are TRBV18 and TRBJ1-5; D unclear. The CDR3 is made up of 15 amino acids. The V gene's germline CDR1 is KGHSH and CDR2 LQKENI. V lost 2 bases, J lost 0 bases, and 8 bases lay in between. The CDR3 loop reads CASSPEQTSNQPQHF. CDR3 nucleotide sequence: TGTGCCAGCTCACCAGAACAGACTAGCAATCAGCCCCAGCATTTT. The whole variable domain, remainder taken from reference TRBV18 and TRBJ1-5, is NAGVMQNPRHLVRRRGQEARLRCSPMKGHSHVYWYRQLPEEGLKFMVYLQKENIIDESGMPKERFSAEFPKEGPSILRIQQVVRGDSAAYFCASSPEQTSNQPQHFGDGTRLSIL.

The gene calls are TRBV28 and TRBJ2-5, with 8 bases fitting TRBD2. The CDR3 is 14 amino acids. CDR1 MDHEN and CDR2 SYDVKM come from the germline V gene. Losses at the gene ends were 7 bases for V and 4 bases for J; bases not matched to a gene: 8. The CDR3 protein is CASIPGGASETQYF. CDR3 in DNA: TGTGCCAGCATCCCCGGGGGGGCATCAGAGACCCAGTACTTC.

The chain recombines TRBV4-3 with TRBJ2-5; TRBD2 is a possible D gene (6 bases). Germline CDR1 reads LGHNA; CDR2 reads YSLEER. Trimming stripped 0 bases from V and 5 bases from J, with 19 bases between. This CDR3 is built from 17 residues. The CDR3 DNA reads as TGCGCCAGCAGCCAAGATCCCCCAGGCGGGGCGTACGAGACCCAGTACTTC. Its translation is CASSQDPPGGAYETQYF.

The J gene is TRBJ1-2, the V gene TRBV6-4; 7 nucleotides line up with TRBD1. From germline, CDR1 is MRHNA and CDR2 SNTAGT. CDR3 length: 14 amino acids. Trimming removed 3 bases from V and 8 bases from J; junction bases left unmatched: 9. In DNA, the CDR3 is TGTGCCAGCAGTGAAAACAGGGGCGCGGAGGGCTACACCTTC. It specifies CASSENRGAEGYTF.

The chain joins TRBV19 to TRBJ2-3; 11 positions agree with TRBD2. Per the germline V gene, CDR1 is LNHDA and CDR2 is SQIVND (reference sequence). The J segment lost 8 bases and the V segment lost 2 bases, leaving 15 bases of the junction unmatched. This CDR3 is built from 18 residues. In DNA form, the CDR3 reads TGTGCCAGTAGTATACGGCGCAATAGCGGGGGGGCCGAGTTTACGCAGTATTTT. This translates into CASSIRRNSGGAEFTQYF.

The J gene is TRBJ1-1, the V gene TRBV6-5, with TRBD1 matching 7 bases. CDR3 length: 14 residues. Germline values: CDR1 MNHEY, CDR2 SVGAGI. The trim removed 11 bases at V and 0 bases at J, leaving 9 bases unmatched. The CDR3 DNA reads as TGTGCCTCCTGCCTCGACAGGGTGAACACTGAAGCTTTCTTT. Its translation: CASCLDRVNTEAFF.

The genes are TRBV5-1 and TRBJ2-1, with TRBD2 matching 14 bases. Trimming at V came to 6 bases and at J to 4 bases, leaving 9 bases not matched to a gene. The germline CDR1 and CDR2 sequences are SGHRS and YFSETQ. The CDR3 covers 17 residues. In DNA form, the CDR3 reads TGCGCCAGCACCCTAGTTCGGACTAGCGGGGGGTACAATGAGCAGTTCTTC. It encodes CASTLVRTSGGYNEQFF.

The rearrangement links TRBV4-3 to TRBJ1-4; the D is unclear. V gave up 0 bases and J gave up 3 bases, with 14 bases separating them. Germline V gene data show CDR1 as LGHNA and CDR2 as YSLEER. CDR3 length: 17 amino acids. The CDR3 loop is CASSQDPGPGANEKLFF. DNA for the CDR3: TGCGCCAGCAGCCAAGATCCGGGCCCCGGGGCTAATGAAAAACTGTTTTTT.

This chain connects TRBV6-2 or TRBV6-3 to TRBJ1-1; 8 bases line up with TRBD1. Losses at the gene ends were 1 base for V and 11 bases for J; bases not matched to a gene: 6. CDR1 is MNHEY and CDR2 is SVGEGT in the germline V gene. The CDR3 runs to 13 residues. The CDR3 DNA follows: TGTGCCAGCAGTTACTATACAGGGGGGTCGGCTTTCTTT. Translating it yields CASSYYTGGSAFF.

The J gene is TRBJ1-4, the V gene TRBV7-9, with a tentative D call TRBD1 (6 bases). Germline CDR1 and CDR2: SEHNR and FQNEAQ (reference sequence). V gave up 5 bases and J gave up 0 bases, with 13 bases separating them. The CDR3 length is 16 residues. The CDR3 protein is CASSLPRGATNEKLFF. The CDR3 DNA follows: TGTGCCAGCAGCCTACCCAGGGGTGCAACTAATGAAAAACTGTTTTTT.

Points on this clone: The same CDR3 is also encoded by other DNA sequences in this sample. The genes are TRBV18 and TRBJ1-4, with D perhaps matching TRBD1 (5 bases). Trimming shortened V by 3 bases and J by 5 bases, and 7 bases separated the two germline ends. This CDR3 region has 13 residues. Looked up from germline, CDR1 is KGHSH and CDR2 is LQKENI. Here the CDR3 reads CASSPGLNEKLFF. As DNA, the CDR3 is TGTGCCAGCTCACCGGGACTCAATGAAAAACTGTTTTTT.

The rearrangement joins TRBV4-1 to TRBJ2-5, with D possibly TRBD1 on 6 matching bases. V was shortened by 3 bases and J by 10 bases, with 18 bases between the two germline ends. The CDR3 runs 14 residues. Germline V lookup: CDR1 MGHRA, CDR2 YSYEKL. The CDR3 coding sequence is TGCGCCAGCAGCCACTACAGTCCCGCAGGGGTCCAGTACTTC. Translated: CASSHYSPAGVQYF.

The V and J genes are TRBV7-2 and TRBJ1-5, with no clear D. CDR1 and CDR2 (germline): SGHTA, FQGNSA. Trimming removed 1 base at V and 6 bases at J, with 4 bases between. CDR3 size: 12 residues. CDR3 DNA sequence: TGTGCCAGCAGCTTAGTGGCTCAGCCCCAGCATTTT. This gives the protein CASSLVAQPQHF.

The genes are TRBV11-1 and TRBJ1-2; TRBD1 agrees at 9 bases. Germline CDR1 reads SGHAT; CDR2 reads FQDESV (reference sequence). V was clipped by 6 bases and J by 8 bases; unmatched bases: 10. CDR3 length: 14 residues. CDR3 DNA: TGTGCCAGCAGAACAACAGGGGGCGCGGGCGGCTACACCTTC. This encodes CASRTTGGAGGYTF.

The rearrangement uses TRBV6-5 and TRBJ1-2; 8 nucleotides align to TRBD1. The CDR3 contains 15 residues. The germline gives CDR1 MNHEY, CDR2 SVGAGI. Unmatched junction bases numbered 4, after V lost 2 bases and J lost 2 bases. Here the CDR3 reads CASSYRTGPNYGYTF. The CDR3 nucleotides read TGTGCCAGCAGTTACAGGACAGGGCCGAACTATGGCTACACCTTC.

The gene calls are TRBV29-1 and TRBJ1-2; 7 bases fit TRBD1. Germline CDR1 SQVTM, CDR2 ANQGSEA. This CDR3 has 12 amino acids. The trim removed 7 bases at V and 6 bases at J, leaving 8 bases unmatched. CDR3 residues: CSGQGTDHGYTF. In nucleotides, the CDR3 is TGCAGCGGGCAAGGGACAGATCATGGCTACACCTTC. The entire variable domain, with the rest obtained from reference TRBV29-1 and TRBJ1-2, is as follows: SAVISQKPSRDICQRGTSLTIQCQVDSQVTMMFWYRQQPGQSLTLIATANQGSEATYESGFVIDKFPISRPNLTFSTLTVSNMSPEDSSIYLCSGQGTDHGYTFGSGTRLTVV.

V gene TRBV7-9 combines with J gene TRBJ2-5; the match to TRBD1 covers 8 bases. This CDR3 contains 13 residues. Germline lookup yields CDR1 SEHNR and CDR2 FQNEAQ (reference sequence). V was pared by 5 bases and J by 5 bases, with 4 bases of the junction left unmatched. The CDR3 DNA is TGTGCCAGCAGCCCAGGGGGCCCCGAGACCCAGTACTTC. It yields the protein CASSPGGPETQYF.

The V call is TRBV5-1, the J call TRBJ2-7; TRBD1 matches 7 bases. Germline assignment: CDR1 SGHRS and CDR2 YFSETQ. V lost 0 bases and J lost 0; bases outside the gene matches: 3. The CDR3 sequence is 15 residues long. CDR3 bases: TGCGCCAGCAGCTTGGAAGGGGGCCCCTCCTACGAGCAGTACTTC. Its protein product is CASSLEGGPSYEQYF.

J is TRBJ2-1 and V is TRBV2, with 10 bases that match TRBD1. The CDR3 totals 14 residues. The ends lost 9 bases at V and 6 bases at J; junction bases unmatched: 8. Germline CDR1 reads SNHLY; CDR2 reads FYNNEI. The CDR3 loop is CASRTGGRSNEQFF. The DNA of the CDR3 is TGTGCCAGTCGGACAGGGGGACGGTCCAATGAGCAGTTCTTC.